Each of the 4 T cell receptor beta chains below was sequenced from the same sample in a study of T cell responses to AZD1222 COVID-19 vaccine. Clones were read by immunoSEQ multiplex PCR, and TCRdb kept only the in-frame ones, dropping some. The sample yields 130,000 to 150,000 clones, about nine tenths seen once. The material was peripheral blood, obtained on day 0 of AZD1222 vaccination. All receptors derive from an adult in good health.

This chain joins TRBV4-3 and TRBJ1-4, with 7 bases lining up with TRBD1. Germline lookup yields CDR1 LGHNA and CDR2 YSLEER. V was clipped by 3 bases and J by 6 bases; unmatched bases: 7. The CDR3 is 15 residues long. The CDR3 here is CASSHYGTGDEKLFF. DNA for the CDR3: TGCGCCAGCAGCCACTACGGCACAGGGGATGAAAAACTGTTTTTT.

The CDR3 region has the DNA TGCAGTGCTACGGACGGCGCACAGTACTTC. Encoded protein: CSATDGAQYF. The chain is built from TRBV20-1 and TRBJ2-7; no definite D call. The ends were cut back, 4 bases at V and 10 bases at J, with 11 bases in the middle. The CDR3 runs 10 residues. CDR1 is DFQATT and CDR2 is SNEGSKA in the germline V gene (reference sequence).

In this sample, this clone turned up once. V gene TRBV7-9 combines with J gene TRBJ1-2, with 8 positions matching TRBD1. The germline V gene has CDR1 SEHNR and CDR2 FQNEAQ (reference sequence). V was clipped by 5 bases and J by 7 bases; unmatched bases: 6. The length of the CDR3 is 13 residues. The CDR3 sequence is CASSRTGSTGYTF. The DNA of the CDR3 is TGTGCCAGCAGCCGGACAGGGAGTACTGGCTACACCTTC.

This chain connects TRBV6-4 to TRBJ1-5; D perhaps matches TRBD1 (5 bases). There are 13 residues in the CDR3. Trimming took 2 bases from V and 4 from J, leaving 6 bases between them. Germline loops: CDR1 MRHNA, CDR2 SNTAGT. CDR3 nucleotide sequence: TGTGCCAGCAGTGACGGGGGAAATCAGCCCCAGCATTTT. Translating gives CASSDGGNQPQHF.